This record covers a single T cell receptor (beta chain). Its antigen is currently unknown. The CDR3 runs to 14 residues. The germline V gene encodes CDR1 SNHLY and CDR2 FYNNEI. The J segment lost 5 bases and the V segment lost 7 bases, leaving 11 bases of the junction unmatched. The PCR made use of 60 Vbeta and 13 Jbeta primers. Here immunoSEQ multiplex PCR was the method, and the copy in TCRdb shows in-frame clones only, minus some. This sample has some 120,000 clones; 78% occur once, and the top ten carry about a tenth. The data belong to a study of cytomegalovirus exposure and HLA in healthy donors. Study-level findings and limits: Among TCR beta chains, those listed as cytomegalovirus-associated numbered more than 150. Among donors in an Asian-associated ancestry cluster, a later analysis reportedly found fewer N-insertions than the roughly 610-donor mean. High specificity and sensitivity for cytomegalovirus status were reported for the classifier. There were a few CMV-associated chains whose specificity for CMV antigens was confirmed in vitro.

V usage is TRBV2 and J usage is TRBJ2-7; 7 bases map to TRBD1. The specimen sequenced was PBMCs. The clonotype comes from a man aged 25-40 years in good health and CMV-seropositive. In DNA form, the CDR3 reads TGTGCCAGCACTTTCAGGGGGTACCGGGACGAGCAGTACTTC. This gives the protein CASTFRGYRDEQYF.